This TCR beta chain was recorded in a study of cytomegalovirus exposure and HLA in healthy donors. Study results and caveats: Judged likely to be a sequencing artifact was a cluster of highly shared sequence variants. Excluded: some indistinguishable V segments such as TRBV6-2 and TRBV6-3.

13 Jbeta primers and 60 Vbeta primers were used for the PCR. Libraries were prepared by immunoSEQ multiplex PCR; TCRdb keeps only in-frame clonotypes and omits some of them. The sample lists some 150,000 clones, 82% occurring once. About this clone itself: The antigen remains unidentified.

There are 14 residues in the CDR3. Per germline, CDR1 MDHEN and CDR2 SYDVKM. V shed 7 bases, J shed 2 bases, and the junction held 7 bases outside the gene matches. The chain is built from TRBV28 and TRBJ2-5; TRBD1 matches at 7 bases. The source material was PBMCs. This TCR was recovered from a man younger than 35 in good health and CMV-seropositive. In DNA, the CDR3 is TGTGCCAGCACTCTGGACAGGATGCAAGAGACCCAGTACTTC. Translated: CASTLDRMQETQYF.